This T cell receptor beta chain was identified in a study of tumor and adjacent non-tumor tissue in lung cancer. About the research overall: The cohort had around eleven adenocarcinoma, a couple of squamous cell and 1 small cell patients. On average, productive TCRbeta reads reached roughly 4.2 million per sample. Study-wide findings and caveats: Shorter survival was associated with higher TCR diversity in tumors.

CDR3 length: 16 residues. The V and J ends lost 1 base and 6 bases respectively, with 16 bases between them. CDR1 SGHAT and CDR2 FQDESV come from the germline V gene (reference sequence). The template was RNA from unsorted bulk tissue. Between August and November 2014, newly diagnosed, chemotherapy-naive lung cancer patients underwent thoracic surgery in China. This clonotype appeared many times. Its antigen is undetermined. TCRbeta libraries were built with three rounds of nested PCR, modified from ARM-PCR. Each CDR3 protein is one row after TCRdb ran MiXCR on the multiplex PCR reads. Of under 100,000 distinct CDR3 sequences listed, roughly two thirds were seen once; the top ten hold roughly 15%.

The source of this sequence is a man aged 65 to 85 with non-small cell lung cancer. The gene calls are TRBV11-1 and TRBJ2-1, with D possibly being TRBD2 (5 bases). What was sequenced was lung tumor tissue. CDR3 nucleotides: TGTGCCAGCAGCTTAGATGCTAGCCCGGGTAGCAATGAGCAGTTCTTC. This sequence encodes CASSLDASPGSNEQFF.